This entry lists 31 T cell receptor beta chains sequenced from one sample in a study of CD8 T cells in Susac syndrome (dated by TCRdb to the late 2010s). Libraries were prepared through the immunoSEQ multiplex PCR assay. RNA was extracted with the RNeasy kit and about 0.5 to 1 ug was reverse transcribed using random hexamers. TCRdb reran the public reads through fastp at Q25 and MiXCR, keeping productive beta chains. When rows share a CDR3 protein, they turn into one entry using the most common DNA and genes. The sample has about 430,000 distinct CDR3 sequences on record, approximately 85% of them singletons. Under 0.15% of the sample is held by the ten biggest clonotypes. Sequencing used CD8+ T cells from PBMCs. Receptors were obtained from a human donor with multiple sclerosis.

The chain combines TRBV28 with TRBJ2-5, with TRBD1 as a possible D gene (5 bases). The CDR3 runs to 15 residues. Trimming removed 6 bases at V and 3 bases at J, with 17 bases between. The germline V gene has CDR1 MDHEN and CDR2 SYDVKM. The DNA of the CDR3 is TGTGCCAGCAGGTCCTTCAGGATAGGGGAAGAGACCCAGTACTTC. Translated, it gives CASRSFRIGEETQYF.

The CDR3 spells CASSHLTGPGSPLHF. The CDR3 DNA reads TGTGCCAGCAGCCATTTGACAGGACCCGGCTCACCCCTCCACTTT. V is TRBV3-1 and J is TRBJ1-6, with D possibly matching TRBD1 (6 bases). V dropped 3 bases and J dropped 10 bases, with 16 bases sitting between them. Germline V gene sequence: CDR1 LGHDT, CDR2 YNNKEL (reference sequence). The CDR3 consists of 15 residues.

V is TRBV5-4 and J is TRBJ2-3, with 7 positions matching TRBD2. This CDR3 has 14 amino acids. Germline assignment: CDR1 SGHNT and CDR2 YYREEE (reference sequence). V lost 1 base to trimming and J lost 4 bases; unmatched junction nucleotides: 3. The DNA of the CDR3 is TGTGCCAGCAGCTTGATTGCGGGGGCAGATACGCAGTATTTT. Protein product: CASSLIAGADTQYF.

In DNA, the CDR3 is TGTGCCAGCAGCCCAACCGGGACAGGGGTTGAAAAACTGTTTTTT. This translates into CASSPTGTGVEKLFF. The chain links TRBV7-9 to TRBJ1-4; 10 nucleotides align to TRBD1. Germline V gives CDR1 SEHNR, CDR2 FQNEAQ (reference sequence). The CDR3 totals 15 residues. The ends lost 5 bases at V and 7 bases at J; junction bases unmatched: 7.

The genes are TRBV3-1 and TRBJ2-1; 11 bases match TRBD2. This CDR3 contains 20 residues. J lost 4 bases, V lost 3 bases, and 17 bases had no gene match. Germline lookup yields CDR1 LGHDT and CDR2 YNNKEL (reference sequence). The CDR3 spells CASSHDFTGTSGFAYNEQFF. In DNA, the CDR3 is TGTGCCAGCAGCCACGATTTTACCGGGACTAGCGGATTTGCTTACAATGAGCAGTTCTTC.

This clonotype was recorded once. J is TRBJ2-1 and V is TRBV5-4; TRBD1 matches 8 bases. Germline assignment: CDR1 SGHNT and CDR2 YYREEE (reference sequence). CDR3 size: 16 residues. V lost 0 bases and J lost 5; bases outside the gene matches: 7. The CDR3 loop is CASSLEQGVGDNEQFF. DNA of the CDR3: TGTGCCAGCAGCTTGGAACAGGGGGTTGGAGACAATGAGCAGTTCTTC.

The CDR3 is CSAGVSRRIIGNEQFF. The CDR3 nucleotides are TGCAGTGCTGGGGTCTCCAGACGCATAATCGGAAATGAGCAGTTCTTC. This chain connects TRBV20-1 to TRBJ2-1; no definite D call. V lost 5 bases, J lost 7 bases, and 24 bases lay in between. The CDR3 is 16 amino acids. The germline gives CDR1 DFQATT, CDR2 SNEGSKA (reference sequence).

The V and J genes are TRBV28 and TRBJ2-4; D call uncertain. Germline V gene data show CDR1 as MDHEN and CDR2 as SYDVKM. Trimming shortened V by 8 bases and J by 5 bases, and 13 bases separated the two germline ends. The CDR3 runs to 13 residues. The CDR3 coding sequence is TGTGCCAGCGGACGACTCCTGGAAAACATTCAGTACTTC. The encoded protein is CASGRLLENIQYF.

The chain is built from TRBV7-6 and TRBJ2-1; no definite D call. Germline CDR1 SGHVS, CDR2 FNYEAQ. V was pared by 1 base and J by 7 bases, with 17 bases between. The CDR3 is 16 residues long. CDR3 protein: CASSLGSRPVINEQFF. DNA of the CDR3: TGTGCCAGCAGCTTAGGTAGCAGACCGGTTATTAATGAGCAGTTCTTC.

The rearrangement links TRBV11-2 to TRBJ2-1, with 13 bases lining up with TRBD2. Germline CDR1 and CDR2: SGHAT and FQNNGV. Germline trimming cut 2 bases from V and 3 bases from J; bases unmatched to any gene: 7. CDR3 length: 18 residues. CDR3 loop: CASSLSTSGRDFYNEQFF. DNA for the CDR3: TGTGCCAGCAGCTTATCTACTAGCGGGAGGGATTTCTACAATGAGCAGTTCTTC.

This clonotype was counted once. The chain recombines TRBV25-1 with TRBJ1-2, with TRBD1 identical over 7 bases. The germline V gene encodes CDR1 MGHDK and CDR2 SYGVNS. J was trimmed by 14 bases and V by 4 bases; bases with no gene match: 10. The CDR3 has 12 amino acids. Written as DNA, the CDR3 is TGTGCCAGCAGTGGGGACAGCGGGGCGAAAACCTTC. Translating it yields CASSGDSGAKTF.

The chain recombines TRBV12-2 with TRBJ1-1; TRBD1, as called in the table, went unchecked against the DNA. TRBV12-2 has pseudogene status. This CDR3 contains 16 residues. This CDR3 reads CASRLGEGQGGTEAFF. In DNA form, the CDR3 reads TGTGCAAGTCGCTTAGGTGAAGGACAGGGGGGGACTGAAGCTTTCTTT.

The gene calls are TRBV5-8 and TRBJ2-7, with 7 positions matching TRBD2. The CDR3 is 14 residues long. CDR1 is SGHTS and CDR2 is YDEGEE in the germline V gene. Germline trimming cut 4 bases from V and 1 base from J; bases unmatched to any gene: 5. The CDR3 protein is CASSPRTRSYEQYF. The CDR3 nucleotides read TGTGCCAGCAGCCCCCGGACTAGATCCTACGAGCAGTACTTC.

The chain couples TRBV29-1 to TRBJ1-2; 8 bases are shared with TRBD1. Germline lookup yields CDR1 SQVTM and CDR2 ANQGSEA. V dropped 6 bases and J dropped 5; count of bases not matched to a gene: 5. This CDR3 is 12 amino acids long. CDR3 nucleotides: TGCAGCGTCGTACAGGGGGATTATGGCTACACCTTC. Its translation is CSVVQGDYGYTF.

J is TRBJ2-5 and V is TRBV10-2; the D call may be TRBD1 or TRBD2 (6 bases each). The germline V gene encodes CDR1 WSHSY and CDR2 SAAADI. CDR3 size: 14 residues. Trimming stripped 4 bases from V and 2 bases from J, with 11 bases between. DNA for the CDR3: TGCGCCAGCAGTGTTACAGGGAGGCAAGAGACCCAGTACTTC. It is translated as CASSVTGRQETQYF.

V usage is TRBV2 and J usage is TRBJ2-3, with D uncertain. Per germline, CDR1 SNHLY and CDR2 FYNNEI. V was shortened by 5 bases and J by 0 bases, with 9 bases between the two germline ends. CDR3 length equals 14 residues. CDR3 bases: TGTGCCAGCAGTCCCCACAGCAGCACAGATACGCAGTATTTT. Amino acids: CASSPHSSTDTQYF.

The J gene is TRBJ1-1, the V gene TRBV30; no reliable D call. The CDR3 runs 13 residues. Germline CDR1 reads GTSNPN; CDR2 reads SVGIG (reference sequence). Deletions cut 3 bases from V and 1 base from J, with 9 bases between. CDR3 in DNA: TGTGCCTGGAGCTCTTGGGGGAACACTGAAGCTTTCTTT. Its protein product is CAWSSWGNTEAFF.

The CDR3 DNA sequence: TGCAGTGCTAGGGGGACCGTGGCCGACACCGGGGAGCTGTTTTTT. Protein: CSARGTVADTGELFF. V usage is TRBV20-1 and J usage is TRBJ2-2; either TRBD1 or TRBD2 may fit D (5 bases each). V lost 3 bases to trimming and J lost 3 bases, with 14 bases between them. This CDR3 is 15 amino acids long. Germline V gene sequence: CDR1 DFQATT, CDR2 SNEGSKA (reference sequence).

V usage is TRBV27 and J usage is TRBJ1-2, with D perhaps TRBD1 (5 bases). Germline CDR1 and CDR2: MNHEY and SMNVEV (reference sequence). V shed 3 bases and J shed 2 bases, with 13 bases lying between them. The CDR3 is 15 amino acids. Here the CDR3 reads CASSFRDRHNYGYTF. CDR3 nucleotides: TGTGCCAGCAGTTTCCGGGACCGCCACAACTATGGCTACACCTTC.

This rearrangement joins TRBV7-9 to TRBJ1-1; 7 bases align to TRBD1. This CDR3 is built from 14 residues. J gave up 5 bases and V 5 bases, and 8 bases lay outside the gene matches. Germline values: CDR1 SEHNR, CDR2 FQNEAQ (reference sequence). CDR3 in amino acids: CASSQTGLGTEAFF. The CDR3 bases are TGTGCCAGCAGCCAGACAGGGTTGGGGACTGAAGCTTTCTTT. Drawing the rest from reference TRBV7-9 and TRBJ1-1, the complete variable domain is DTGVSQNPRHKITKRGQNVTFRCDPISEHNRLYWYRQTLGQGPEFLTYFQNEAQLEKSRLLSDRFSAERPKGSFSTLEIQRTEQGDSAMYLCASSQTGLGTEAFFGQGTRLTVV.

The chain couples TRBV19 to TRBJ2-1; 10 nucleotides align to TRBD2. Germline V gene lookup returns CDR1 LNHDA and CDR2 SQIVND (reference sequence). J gave up 8 bases and V 5 bases, and 9 bases lay outside the gene matches. CDR3 size: 15 residues. The CDR3 loop is CASSPYSGRWDEQFF. CDR3 DNA sequence: TGTGCCAGTAGTCCCTATAGCGGGAGGTGGGATGAGCAGTTCTTC.

The chain recombines TRBV19 with TRBJ1-3; D remains unclear. Trimming stripped 6 bases from V and 2 bases from J, with 17 bases between. The V gene's germline CDR1 is LNHDA and CDR2 SQIVND (reference sequence). The CDR3 totals 16 residues. CDR3 bases: TGTGCCAGTAGGCAAAGCGACCCAGCGCCTGGAAACACCATATATTTT. Amino acids: CASRQSDPAPGNTIYF.

The chain is built from TRBV27 and TRBJ2-1; D may be TRBD2 (6 bases). Germline V gene data show CDR1 as MNHEY and CDR2 as SMNVEV (reference sequence). V was pared by 0 bases and J by 7 bases, with 7 bases between. This CDR3 region has 13 residues. The chain's CDR3 is CASSLSGGNEQFF. For the CDR3, the DNA is TGTGCCAGCAGTTTATCCGGGGGTAATGAGCAGTTCTTC.

The chain has TRBV7-9 and TRBJ2-7; D not certain. The CDR3 is 18 residues long. CDR1 is SEHNR, CDR2 FQNEAQ, per germline (reference sequence). V was trimmed by 5 bases and J by 3 bases, leaving 26 bases between them. Here the CDR3 reads CASSPTEARAAGFYEQYF. In DNA, the CDR3 is TGTGCCAGCAGCCCCACCGAGGCTCGGGCAGCCGGTTTCTACGAGCAGTACTTC.

This clonotype has just one count. V and J are TRBV6-1 and TRBJ2-2, with D unclear. Germline lookup yields CDR1 MNHNS and CDR2 SASEGT. The CDR3 is 15 amino acids. V lost 8 bases and J lost 4, with 17 bases in between. CDR3 sequence: CASAPVPPPTGELFF. CDR3 DNA sequence: TGTGCCAGCGCCCCCGTTCCTCCCCCCACCGGGGAGCTGTTTTTT.

This rearrangement joins TRBV7-9 to TRBJ2-7, with a weak D call TRBD1 (6 bases). Germline CDR1 is SEHNR and CDR2 is FQNEAQ (reference sequence). V was trimmed by 6 bases and J by 3 bases, leaving 12 bases between them. The CDR3 length is 13 residues. The chain's CDR3 is CASRPGTSYEQYF. Here the CDR3 DNA reads TGTGCCAGCAGACCCGGGACAAGCTACGAGCAGTACTTC.

The chain links TRBV2 to TRBJ1-1, with D perhaps TRBD1 (6 bases). The CDR3 is made up of 14 amino acids. Trimming pared 2 bases from V and 1 base from J, leaving 8 bases between. From germline, CDR1 is SNHLY and CDR2 FYNNEI. The CDR3: CASSEQGTNTEAFF. CDR3 sequence (DNA): TGTGCCAGCAGTGAACAGGGGACGAACACTGAAGCTTTCTTT.

The chain couples TRBV19 to TRBJ2-3, with 9 bases matching TRBD2. The CDR3 length is 17 residues. V was pared by 2 bases and J by 5 bases, with 11 bases of the junction left unmatched. CDR1 and CDR2 from the germline V gene are LNHDA and SQIVND (reference sequence). CDR3 region: CASSIPRREGHKDTQYF. The CDR3 DNA is TGTGCCAGTAGTATACCACGGCGGGAGGGCCATAAAGATACGCAGTATTTT.

The chain recombines TRBV5-5 with TRBJ2-5; D might be TRBD1 (5 bases). CDR1 is SGHKS and CDR2 is YYEKEE in the germline V gene (reference sequence). V was shortened by 0 bases and J by 2 bases, with 11 bases between the two germline ends. CDR3 length: 15 amino acids. Here the CDR3 reads CASSLADTEQETQYF. CDR3 DNA: TGTGCCAGCAGCTTGGCGGACACCGAACAAGAGACCCAGTACTTC.

J is TRBJ2-2 and V is TRBV27; 7 positions agree with TRBD2. J gave up 1 base and V 2 bases, and 4 bases lay outside the gene matches. The CDR3 is made up of 16 amino acids. Germline values: CDR1 MNHEY, CDR2 SMNVEV (reference sequence). The CDR3 loop is CASSLTGGLNTGELFF. The CDR3 DNA reads as TGTGCCAGCAGTTTAACGGGAGGATTGAACACCGGGGAGCTGTTTTTT.

The gene calls are TRBV6-5 and TRBJ2-2, with 11 positions matching TRBD2. The CDR3 totals 17 residues. J lost 3 bases, V lost 2 bases, and 5 bases had no gene match. The germline CDR1 and CDR2 sequences are MNHEY and SVGAGI. In DNA form, the CDR3 reads TGTGCCAGCAGTTACGTGACTAGCGGGACTTACACCGGGGAGCTGTTTTTT. It codes for CASSYVTSGTYTGELFF.